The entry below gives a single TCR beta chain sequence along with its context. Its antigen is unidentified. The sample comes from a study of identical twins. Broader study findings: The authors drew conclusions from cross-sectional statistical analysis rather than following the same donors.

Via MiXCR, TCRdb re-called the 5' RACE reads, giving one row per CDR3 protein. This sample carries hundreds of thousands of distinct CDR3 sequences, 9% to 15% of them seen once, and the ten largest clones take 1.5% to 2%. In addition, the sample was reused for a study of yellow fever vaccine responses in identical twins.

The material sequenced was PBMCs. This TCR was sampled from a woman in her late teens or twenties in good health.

This CDR3 reads CASSSIRGYGYTF. CDR3 nucleotide sequence: TGTGCCAGCAGTTCGATCCGTGGCTATGGCTACACCTTC. The chain links TRBV28 to TRBJ1-2; D gene ambiguous. Trimming shortened V by 4 bases and J by 4 bases, and 10 bases separated the two germline ends. This CDR3 has 13 amino acids. Germline V gives CDR1 MDHEN, CDR2 SYDVKM.